This TCR beta chain was identified in a study of T-cell reconstitution after alpha-beta-depleted transplantation in children. General study points: TCRbeta diversity was high at day 60 in some patients (a result of surviving recipient T cells and thymic progenitors). At around two months after transplant, the alpha-beta T cells were reportedly derived from several hundred expanded clones that came from non-depleted graft cells.

Looked up from germline, CDR1 is DFQATT and CDR2 is SNEGSKA (reference sequence). V shed 3 bases and J 2 bases; nucleotides not matched to a gene: 12. The CDR3 is made up of 17 amino acids. This clonotype was observed at least ten times. Its antigen is unidentified. Preparing the TCRbeta library involved the use of unique molecular identifiers. MiXCR, applied by TCRdb to the PCR reads, yields one record per CDR3 protein. The top ten clones hold roughly 14% of a sample with about 580,000 distinct CDR3 sequences, under 25% of them seen once. This receptor was identified in a boy in the first two years of life who had a stem cell transplant for acute myeloid leukemia, so the T cells may come from the graft donor. The chain combines TRBV20-1 with TRBJ2-5; 10 bases match TRBD2. This specimen consisted of PBMCs, mostly from graft donor cells, obtained 360 days after TCRalphabeta/CD19-depleted stem cell transplant. DNA of the CDR3: TGCAGTGCTAGTCCACGCAGGACTAGCGGATGGCAAGAGACCCAGTACTTC. Protein sequence: CSASPRRTSGWQETQYF.